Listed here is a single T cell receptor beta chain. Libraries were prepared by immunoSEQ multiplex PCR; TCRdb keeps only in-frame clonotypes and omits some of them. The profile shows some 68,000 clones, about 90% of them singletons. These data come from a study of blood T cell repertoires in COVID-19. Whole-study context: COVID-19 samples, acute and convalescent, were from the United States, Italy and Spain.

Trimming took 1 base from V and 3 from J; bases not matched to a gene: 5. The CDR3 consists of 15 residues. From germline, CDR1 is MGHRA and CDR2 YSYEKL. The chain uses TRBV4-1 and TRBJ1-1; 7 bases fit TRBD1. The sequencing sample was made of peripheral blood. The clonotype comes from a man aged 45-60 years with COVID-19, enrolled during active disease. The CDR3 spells CASSQVSQGDTEAFF. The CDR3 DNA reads TGCGCCAGCAGCCAAGTTAGCCAGGGGGACACTGAAGCTTTCTTT.